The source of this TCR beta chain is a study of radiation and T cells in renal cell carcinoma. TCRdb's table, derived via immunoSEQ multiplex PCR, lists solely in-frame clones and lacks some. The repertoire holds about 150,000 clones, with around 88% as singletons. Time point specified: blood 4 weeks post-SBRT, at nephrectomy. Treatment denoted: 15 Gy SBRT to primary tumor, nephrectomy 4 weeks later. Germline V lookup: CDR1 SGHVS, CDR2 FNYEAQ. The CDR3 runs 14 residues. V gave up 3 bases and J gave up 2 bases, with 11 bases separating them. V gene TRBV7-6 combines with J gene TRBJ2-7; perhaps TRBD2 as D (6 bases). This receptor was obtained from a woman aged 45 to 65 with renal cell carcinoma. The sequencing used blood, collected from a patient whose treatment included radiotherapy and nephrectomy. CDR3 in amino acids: CASSLSPGAYEQYF. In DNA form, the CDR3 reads TGTGCCAGCAGCTTGAGTCCGGGGGCCTACGAGCAGTACTTC.